This entry describes one T cell receptor beta chain. This sample is drawn from a study of technical replicates of blood from a few donors. Generated by immunoSEQ multiplex PCR, the TCRdb table keeps only in-frame clones and is missing some. The table includes tens of thousands of clones, under 99% detected once. This CDR3 contains 13 residues. The ends were cut back, 2 bases at V and 5 bases at J, with 10 bases in the middle. The germline V gene encodes CDR1 MGHDK and CDR2 SYGVNS. Sequencing input: T cells isolated from PBMCs. The gene calls are TRBV25-1 and TRBJ2-7; D not certain. This sequence originates from a human donor in good health. CDR3 in DNA: TGTGCCAGCAGTGAACCACAATTCCACGAGCAGTACTTC. Residues: CASSEPQFHEQYF.